This T cell receptor beta chain was observed in a study of shared clonotypes between healthy human individuals. V lost 3 bases and J lost 1; bases outside the gene matches: 6. Germline loops: CDR1 LNHDA, CDR2 SQIVND (reference sequence). The CDR3 loop spans 15 amino acids. Researchers divided each subset's genomic DNA evenly across several immunoSEQ plates. The repertoire was sequenced with immunoSEQ multiplex PCR; TCRdb's copy has only in-frame clones and lacks some. The sample records about 1,500,000 clones, roughly 95% being singletons. The origin of this receptor is a man aged 25 to 45 in good health. Sequenced material: naive CD4+ T cells sorted from blood. Documented subset: CD45RA+ positively selected. The chain employs TRBV19 and TRBJ2-7; 7 nucleotides line up with TRBD1. The CDR3 reads CASSITTGWSYEQYF. The CDR3 DNA follows: TGTGCCAGTAGTATTACGACAGGGTGGTCCTACGAGCAGTACTTC.